The 20 T cell receptor beta chains listed next were all sequenced from one sample in a study of T cells in Graves' hyperthyroidism and ophthalmopathy. RNA transcripts yielded amplified TCR beta CDR3 regions. TCR CDR3 regions were first amplified by RT-PCR with HTBI primers. In TCRdb, the multiplex PCR reads were re-called with MiXCR into one record per CDR3 protein. Here the sample spans under 350,000 distinct CDR3 sequences, less than 30% being singletons. Sequencing input: blood. Receptors originate from a man between 35 and 55 years old with Graves' hyperthyroidism that later progressed to Graves' ophthalmopathy.

This clonotype has at least ten counts. Since a much larger clone is just one base distant, this may be a read error. The CDR3 does not end in the conserved phenylalanine or tryptophan, so this is likely a read error. V usage is TRBV5-1 and J usage is TRBJ1-5; unclear D gene. The CDR3 is 14 amino acids. The V end was cut by 4 bases, the J end by 6 bases, with 14 bases between. CDR1 is SGHRS and CDR2 is YFSETQ in the germline V gene. In nucleotides, the CDR3 is TGCGCCAGCAGCCCGGACGGGATCAGTCAGCCCCAGCATCTT. Its protein product is CASSPDGISQPQHL.

This clonotype was detected many times. The rearrangement joins TRBV5-1 to TRBJ1-5; 9 bases align to TRBD1. The CDR3 is 15 amino acids. The trim removed 4 bases at V and 5 bases at J, leaving 7 bases unmatched. Germline lookup yields CDR1 SGHRS and CDR2 YFSETQ. The chain's CDR3 is CASSLGTGLDQPQHF. The DNA of the CDR3 is TGCGCCAGCAGCCTCGGGACAGGGTTGGATCAGCCCCAGCATTTT.

The chain employs TRBV27 and TRBJ1-1; D is uncertain. The germline CDR1 and CDR2 sequences are MNHEY and SMNVEV (reference sequence). Trimming left V 5 bases short and J 2 bases short, with 9 bases between. This CDR3 comprises 13 residues. As DNA, the CDR3 is TGTGCCAGCAGTGCTGACAACAACACTGAAGCTTTCTTT. Amino acids: CASSADNNTEAFF.

There are a few counts of this clonotype. The chain recombines TRBV28 with TRBJ1-1; tentative D call: TRBD1 (5 bases). The CDR3 totals 14 residues. From germline, CDR1 is MDHEN and CDR2 SYDVKM. Trimming pared 4 bases from V and 3 bases from J, leaving 12 bases between. Written as DNA, the CDR3 is TGTGCCAGCAGTTGGTTGCGACAGTACACTGAAGCTTTCTTT. Its translation is CASSWLRQYTEAFF.

This sequence joins TRBV28 and TRBJ1-1; 10 nucleotides match TRBD1. With 5 bases clipped from V and 1 base from J, the junction kept 7 bases outside the gene matches. The CDR3 loop spans 16 amino acids. Germline V gene data show CDR1 as MDHEN and CDR2 as SYDVKM. The CDR3 DNA reads as TGTGCCAGCAGTACGACAGGGGGCTGGGGGAACACTGAAGCTTTCTTT. Amino acid sequence: CASSTTGGWGNTEAFF.

This clonotype came up many times. This chain links TRBV4-1 with TRBJ2-5; D may be TRBD2 (5 bases). The CDR3 has 13 residues. Germline V gene lookup returns CDR1 MGHRA and CDR2 YSYEKL. Trimming took 3 bases from V and 5 from J, leaving 10 bases between them. The CDR3: CASSQRLRETQYF. CDR3 nucleotides: TGCGCCAGCAGCCAGAGACTACGTGAGACCCAGTACTTC.

Many counts were recorded for this clonotype. The gene calls are TRBV20-1 and TRBJ2-5, with TRBD2 matching 8 bases. The V and J ends lost 3 bases and 5 bases, in that order; junction bases with no gene match: 14. This CDR3 comprises 16 residues. Germline CDR1 and CDR2: DFQATT and SNEGSKA (reference sequence). The CDR3 DNA reads TGCAGTGCTAGCACAGCGGGAGTGGCGCAGGGGGAGACCCAGTACTTC. Amino acids: CSASTAGVAQGETQYF.

The chain carries TRBV7-2 and TRBJ2-7; D is possibly TRBD2 (6 bases). CDR1 is SGHTA, CDR2 FQGNSA, per germline. V was trimmed by 5 bases and J by 5 bases, leaving 16 bases between them. This CDR3 spans 14 amino acids. Here the CDR3 DNA reads TGTGCCAGCAGCATAGTTGGAGGGTCCAACGAGCAGTACTTC. Encoded protein: CASSIVGGSNEQYF.

The V gene is TRBV6-2 or TRBV6-3, the J gene TRBJ1-2, with D maybe TRBD1 (6 bases). The CDR3 extends over 14 amino acids. Per the germline V gene, CDR1 is MNHEY and CDR2 is SVGEGT. V was cut by 6 bases and J by 6 bases, with 17 bases left in between. CDR3 DNA sequence: TGTGCCAGCAGCAAAGGATCAGGGGCCGATGGCTACACCTTC. It specifies CASSKGSGADGYTF.

With respect to this clonotype: One base away lies a much larger clone, so this may be a sequencing read error. The chain employs TRBV12-3 or TRBV12-4 and TRBJ2-7; D possibly corresponds to TRBD2 (6 bases). Trimming removed 5 bases at V and 2 bases at J, with 16 bases between. The CDR3 totals 15 residues. This CDR3 reads CASSLVTRSTYEQYF. CDR3 nucleotides: TGTGCCAGCAGTCTCGTGACTAGATCAACCTACGAGCAGTACTTC.

V and J are TRBV12-3 or TRBV12-4 and TRBJ2-7; 7 bases map to TRBD2. The CDR3 covers 14 residues. Trimming removed 6 bases from V and 5 bases from J; junction bases left unmatched: 10. The DNA of the CDR3 is TGTGCCAGCAGGCCGGGACTGGGGGGGGACGAGCAGTACTTC. Translation gives CASRPGLGGDEQYF.

For the CDR3, the DNA is TGTGCTAGTGGTTTGGGGACTAGCGAGCAGTACTTC. Translated: CASGLGTSEQYF. The chain employs TRBV12-5 and TRBJ2-7, with 7 bases that match TRBD2. V dropped 1 base and J dropped 6; count of bases not matched to a gene: 0. The CDR3 sequence is 12 residues long. CDR1 LGHNT and CDR2 FRNRAP come from the germline V gene.

The chain couples TRBV28 to TRBJ1-2, with 9 bases aligning to TRBD1. The CDR3 runs 15 residues. The junction had 6 bases not matched to a gene; V was cut back by 5 bases and J by 2 bases. The germline CDR1 and CDR2 sequences are MDHEN and SYDVKM. DNA of the CDR3: TGTGCCAGCAGTCCCAGGGGACAGGGCAACTATGGCTACACCTTC. Its translation is CASSPRGQGNYGYTF.

CDR3 bases: TGCAGTGCTAGCCGAGACGGGGCTGGAAACACCATATATTTT. Translated: CSASRDGAGNTIYF. The chain employs TRBV20-1 and TRBJ1-3, with no clear D. The CDR3 runs 14 residues. The V gene's germline CDR1 is DFQATT and CDR2 SNEGSKA (reference sequence). Trimming removed 3 bases from V and 2 bases from J, with 11 bases in between.

The table lists this clonotype with a few counts. The chain joins TRBV12-3 or TRBV12-4 to TRBJ2-5; D unclear. The CDR3 consists of 12 residues. V dropped 5 bases and J dropped 7 bases, with 11 bases sitting between them. The CDR3 spells CASSPNSGTQYF. As DNA, the CDR3 is TGTGCCAGCAGTCCAAACTCAGGGACCCAGTACTTC.

This chain uses TRBV11-2 with TRBJ2-5; TRBD2 aligns across 8 bases. Germline V lookup: CDR1 SGHAT, CDR2 FQNNGV. V lost 5 bases to trimming and J lost 2 bases; unmatched junction nucleotides: 7. The CDR3 extends over 15 amino acids. The CDR3 DNA is TGTGCCAGCAGCACCCGGACTAGCAGACAAGAGACCCAGTACTTC. Translating it yields CASSTRTSRQETQYF.

This clonotype has only one observation. The chain recombines TRBV12-3 or TRBV12-4 with TRBJ2-5; no definite D call. CDR3 length: 13 residues. The V gene lost 1 base and the J gene lost 5 bases, with 8 bases spanning the gap. CDR3 DNA: TGTGCCAGCAGTTTAGGGCTGGTGGAGACCCAGTACTTC. Its translation: CASSLGLVETQYF.

In its sample, this clonotype was seen once. J is TRBJ2-5 and V is TRBV2; TRBD1 agrees at 7 bases. Per germline, CDR1 SNHLY and CDR2 FYNNEI. V lost 6 bases to trimming and J lost 7 bases; unmatched junction nucleotides: 5. This CDR3 is 12 amino acids long. Here the CDR3 reads CASRVQGWTQYF. CDR3 DNA sequence: TGTGCCAGCAGAGTACAGGGGTGGACCCAGTACTTC.

This clonotype was observed many times. This sequence joins TRBV6-1 and TRBJ2-5; 7 nucleotides match TRBD2. The V segment lost 4 bases and the J segment 1 base; nucleotides outside the gene matches: 6. The germline CDR1 and CDR2 sequences are MNHNS and SASEGT. This CDR3 has 15 residues. CDR3 amino acids: CASSGGGPLQETQYF. CDR3 DNA sequence: TGTGCCAGCAGTGGGGGGGGACCCCTCCAAGAGACCCAGTACTTC.

This clonotype was seen many times. The V and J genes are TRBV29-1 and TRBJ2-7, with 8 bases aligning to TRBD1. Trimming took 1 base from V and 7 from J; bases not matched to a gene: 6. The length of the CDR3 is 13 residues. Germline V gene sequence: CDR1 SQVTM, CDR2 ANQGSEA. DNA for the CDR3: TGCAGCGTTGAAGCTACAGGGGGTAGTGAGCAGTACTTC. Protein product: CSVEATGGSEQYF.